Presented here are 22 T cell receptor beta chains from one specimen sequenced in a study of prognosis after radiotherapy for stage I lung cancer. Using two-round multiplex PCR, the authors amplified TCR beta CDR3 from genomic DNA. With primers specific to each TRBV and TRBJ gene, the first-round PCR was performed. Via MiXCR, TCRdb re-called the multiplex PCR reads, giving one row per CDR3 protein. The table has 30,000 or so distinct CDR3 sequences, over 40% seen once. The sequenced sample was PBMCs, obtained before or after stereotactic body radiation therapy (not recorded which). Source of these receptors: a donor over 45 with non-small cell lung cancer.

The table lists this clonotype with many counts. The chain is built from TRBV6-1 and TRBJ1-3; unclear D gene. CDR1 and CDR2 from the germline V gene are MNHNS and SASEGT. The CDR3 sequence is 12 residues long. V dropped 7 bases and J dropped 2 bases, with 6 bases sitting between them. The CDR3 DNA sequence: TGTGCCAGCACCTCAACTGGAAACACCATATATTTT. Translating gives CASTSTGNTIYF.

Worth noting for this clonotype: The junction departs from germline at one end; a sequencing error may be responsible. This chain uses TRBV18 with TRBJ2-1; 9 bases line up with TRBD2. The CDR3 is 16 residues long. Germline V gene lookup returns CDR1 KGHSH and CDR2 LQKENI. CDR3 protein: CASPPRGLATYNEQFF. The CDR3 DNA follows: TGTGCCAGCCCACCAAGGGGACTAGCTACTTACAATGAGCAGTTCTTC.

This clonotype was recorded many times. The chain combines TRBV2 with TRBJ1-4, with 7 positions matching TRBD1. Trimming at V came to 4 bases and at J to 1 base, leaving 3 bases not matched to a gene. Germline CDR1 is SNHLY and CDR2 is FYNNEI. This CDR3 contains 15 residues. CDR3 amino acids: CASSVNRGTNEKLFF. DNA for the CDR3: TGTGCCAGCAGTGTTAACAGGGGAACTAATGAAAAACTGTTTTTT.

In its sample, this clonotype was seen many times. J is TRBJ1-1 and V is TRBV30; D is undetermined. The germline V gene has CDR1 GTSNPN and CDR2 SVGIG (reference sequence). This CDR3 region has 13 residues. V lost 2 bases, J lost 4 bases, and 11 bases lay in between. CDR3 DNA sequence: TGTGCCTGGAGTTCCAGCGGGGTCACTGAAGCTTTCTTT. This sequence encodes CAWSSSGVTEAFF.

This rearrangement joins TRBV20-1 to TRBJ1-1; maybe TRBD1 (5 bases). Trimming cost V 7 bases and J 8 bases, with 23 bases left between them. Germline assignment: CDR1 DFQATT and CDR2 SNEGSKA (reference sequence). The CDR3 is 14 residues long. The CDR3 bases are TGCAGTGTAGAGGGTCCCGGAAGCAGGGCGGAAGCTTTCTTT. Amino acids: CSVEGPGSRAEAFF.

Ten or more counts support this clonotype. This chain uses TRBV5-1 with TRBJ2-3; D may be TRBD2 (6 bases). The CDR3 extends over 16 amino acids. V lost 0 bases to trimming and J lost 1 base, with 12 bases between them. Germline CDR1 and CDR2: SGHRS and YFSETQ. The CDR3 here is CASSLEGREGTDTQYF. The CDR3 DNA sequence: TGCGCCAGCAGCTTGGAGGGCAGGGAGGGCACAGATACGCAGTATTTT. Based on the CDR3 plus reference TRBV5-1 and TRBJ2-3, the full variable domain is KAGVTQTPRYLIKTRGQQVTLSCSPISGHRSVSWYQQTPGQGLQFLFEYFSETQRNKGNFPGRFSGRQFSNSRSEMNVSTLELGDSALYLCASSLEGREGTDTQYFGPGTRLTVL.

There are many counts of this clonotype. V is TRBV6-2 or TRBV6-3 and J is TRBJ2-5; TRBD2 matches 8 bases. Unmatched junction bases numbered 10, after V lost 4 bases and J lost 0 bases. Per germline, CDR1 MNHEY and CDR2 SVGEGT. This CDR3 has 17 residues. CDR3 DNA sequence: TGTGCCAGCAGTTCGACCTGGCGGGGGGCGTACCAAGAGACCCAGTACTTC. Translation: CASSSTWRGAYQETQYF.

On this clonotype itself: This likely stems from a read error, as it lies one base from a far larger clone. This rearrangement joins TRBV11-2 to TRBJ2-1; D may be TRBD1 (5 bases). The CDR3 has 14 residues. V gave up 2 bases and J gave up 10 bases, with 15 bases separating them. The germline CDR1 and CDR2 sequences are SGHAT and FQNNGV. DNA of the CDR3: TGTGCCAGCAGCTTAAGGGGTTGGAACTACGAGCAGTTCTTC. It yields the protein CASSLRGWNYEQFF. The variable domain in full, with the rest retrieved from reference TRBV11-2 and TRBJ2-1, is EAGVAQSPRYKIIEKRQSVAFWCNPISGHATLYWYQQILGQGPKLLIQFQNNGVVDDSQLPKDRFSAERLKGVDSTLKIQPAKLEDSAVYLCASSLRGWNYEQFFGPGTRLTVL.

The genes are TRBV11-3 and TRBJ2-7; D might be TRBD1 (5 bases). Germline-derived CDR1 and CDR2 are SGHNT and YENEEA. This CDR3 region has 13 residues. Trimming removed 4 bases at V and 0 bases at J, with 7 bases between. The CDR3 nucleotides are TGTGCCAGCAGCTCAAGGGGCTCCTACGAGCAGTACTTC. This gives the protein CASSSRGSYEQYF.

The V gene is TRBV6-1, the J gene TRBJ2-1; D may be TRBD1 (6 bases). The CDR3 sequence is 14 residues long. The germline gives CDR1 MNHNS, CDR2 SASEGT. V lost 8 bases to trimming and J lost 7 bases, with 18 bases between them. The CDR3 region is CASSRPTGTNEQFF. DNA of the CDR3: TGTGCCAGCTCTAGACCGACAGGTACGAATGAGCAGTTCTTC.

This clonotype was observed at least ten times. The V and J genes are TRBV29-1 and TRBJ2-3; D possibly corresponds to TRBD1 (6 bases). The CDR3 has 14 amino acids. Germline lookup yields CDR1 SQVTM and CDR2 ANQGSEA. Trimming shortened V by 5 bases and J by 4 bases, and 16 bases separated the two germline ends. CDR3 sequence: CSVLDSLRADTQYF. The CDR3 DNA reads as TGCAGCGTTTTGGACAGTTTAAGGGCAGATACGCAGTATTTT.

By proportion, this clonotype is medium-sized. The chain carries TRBV20-1 and TRBJ2-7; D possibly uses TRBD1 or TRBD2 (5 bases each). V gave up 0 bases and J gave up 6 bases, with 12 bases separating them. Per germline, CDR1 DFQATT and CDR2 SNEGSKA (reference sequence). The CDR3 totals 13 residues. The CDR3 coding sequence is TGCAGTGCTAGAGATACCCAGGGAGTCGAGCAGTACTTC. This gives the protein CSARDTQGVEQYF.

The table lists this clonotype with many counts. V is TRBV4-2 and J is TRBJ2-3; 9 nucleotides match TRBD2. This CDR3 spans 19 amino acids. Per germline, CDR1 LGHNA and CDR2 YNFKEQ. Trimming removed 0 bases from V and 2 bases from J; junction bases left unmatched: 12. The CDR3 region is CASSQDRGRASGATDTQYF. The CDR3 nucleotides read TGTGCCAGCAGCCAAGATCGGGGGAGAGCTAGCGGGGCCACAGATACGCAGTATTTT.

Details on this clonotype: A far larger clone is only one base removed, so a read error is likely. This sequence joins TRBV6-1 and TRBJ1-1; 7 bases match TRBD1. The CDR3 length is 18 residues. Germline V CDR1 and CDR2: MNHNS, SASEGT. V gave up 6 bases and J gave up 4 bases; unmatched junction bases: 20. The CDR3 loop is CASRIEKQGPPGGTEAFF. The DNA for the CDR3 is TGTGCCAGCAGGATCGAAAAACAGGGGCCGCCCGGTGGCACTGAAGCTTTCTTT.

This clonotype was seen a handful of times. The chain uses TRBV11-2 and TRBJ2-5; 7 nucleotides align to TRBD1. Germline V gene data show CDR1 as SGHAT and CDR2 as FQNNGV. With V trimmed by 5 bases and J by 1 base, 10 bases remained unmatched. The CDR3 covers 16 residues. CDR3 residues: CASSRRQGTFQETQYF. The CDR3 DNA reads as TGTGCCAGCAGCCGCCGACAGGGTACCTTCCAAGAGACCCAGTACTTC.

This clonotype was detected ten times or more. The rearrangement links TRBV28 to TRBJ1-2; D is unresolved. The CDR3 runs to 15 residues. Deletions cut 5 bases from V and 0 bases from J, with 13 bases between. In germline, CDR1 is MDHEN, CDR2 SYDVKM. The CDR3 loop reads CASSPLRRANYGYTF. DNA for the CDR3: TGTGCCAGCAGTCCCCTCAGGAGAGCTAACTATGGCTACACCTTC.

About this clonotype itself: This likely stems from a read error, as it lies one base from a far larger clone. This sequence joins TRBV6-5 and TRBJ2-2; D possibly corresponds to TRBD2 (5 bases). Germline CDR1 and CDR2: MNHEY and SVGAGI. Trimming took 6 bases from V and 0 from J, leaving 26 bases between them. This CDR3 region has 20 residues. In DNA, the CDR3 is TGTGCCAGCAGCTCCCAATCGGTCCCGGGGTGGTATGCGAACACCGGGGAGCTGTTTTTT. This sequence encodes CASSSQSVPGWYANTGELFF.

V gene TRBV7-8 combines with J gene TRBJ2-1; 7 bases fit TRBD2. V shed 0 bases, J shed 10 bases, and the junction held 9 bases outside the gene matches. CDR3 size: 15 residues. Germline lookup yields CDR1 SGHVS and CDR2 FQNEAQ. The CDR3 DNA is TGTGCCAGCAGCTTAGCTAGCGGGTGGGCCGGAGAGCAGTTCTTC. Amino acid sequence: CASSLASGWAGEQFF.

The genes are TRBV28 and TRBJ1-6; 7 bases fit TRBD1. Unmatched junction bases numbered 4, after V lost 7 bases and J lost 10 bases. CDR3 size: 12 residues. Germline CDR1 is MDHEN and CDR2 is SYDVKM. The CDR3 region has the DNA TGTGCCAGCACTTCAGGGGGGTCACCCCTCCACTTT. Translating it yields CASTSGGSPLHF.

In its sample, this clonotype was seen a few times. This may be a read error: a much more frequent sequence differs by one nucleotide. V and J are TRBV6-1 and TRBJ1-1; 7 bases agree with TRBD1. Germline V gene sequence: CDR1 MNHNS, CDR2 SASEGT. The CDR3 covers 14 residues. CDR3 DNA sequence: TGTGTCAGCAGTGCCCCGGACAGGCTAGCTGAAGCTTTCTTT. Protein product: CVSSAPDRLAEAFF.

This clonotype has ten or more counts. The chain couples TRBV9 to TRBJ2-5, with 10 bases fitting TRBD1. This CDR3 is 15 amino acids long. Per germline, CDR1 SGDLS and CDR2 YYNGEE. V lost 3 bases, J lost 4 bases, and 6 bases stayed unmatched. The CDR3 protein is CASSAGTGVGETQYF. In DNA, the CDR3 is TGTGCCAGCAGCGCCGGGACAGGGGTCGGAGAGACCCAGTACTTC. Full variable domain (outside the CDR3, taken from reference TRBV9 and TRBJ2-5): DSGVTQTPKHLITATGQRVTLRCSPRSGDLSVYWYQQSLDQGLQFLIQYYNGEERAKGNILERFSAQQFPDLHSELNLSSLELGDSALYFCASSAGTGVGETQYFGPGTRLLVL.

Many counts were recorded for this clonotype. The J gene is TRBJ1-4, the V gene TRBV14; D unclear. CDR3 length equals 15 residues. The V gene lost 1 base and the J gene lost 7 bases, with 13 bases spanning the gap. CDR1 and CDR2 (germline): SGHDN, FVKESK. CDR3 nucleotides: TGTGCCAGCAGCCAAGGGAGGAAGGATCGTGAAAAACTGTTTTTT. Residues: CASSQGRKDREKLFF.